This T cell receptor (beta chain) was captured by sequencing in a study of T cell repertoires in cytomegalovirus infection. Overall study context: HLA-B-restricted CMV epitopes that are well studied were used alongside recently identified HLA-C-restricted ones. It was the public TCR beta signatures that indicated both CMV infection and matching HLA type. Study findings and constraints: Totalled public TCR beta family frequency picked out people who carried CMV plus the relevant HLA. There were HLA-C-restricted CMV-specific TCR beta clonotypes dominating the ex vivo response.

As regards this clonotype: Antigen specificity is unknown.

The V end lost 5 bases, the J end lost 7 bases, and 21 bases lay between the germline ends. The CDR3 is 14 amino acids. Germline V gives CDR1 DFQATT, CDR2 SNEGSKA (reference sequence). MiXCR, applied by TCRdb to the reads, yields one record per CDR3 protein. The sample lists some 920,000 distinct CDR3 sequences, around 29% occurring once. The chain recombines TRBV20-1 with TRBJ2-7, with D perhaps assigned TRBD1 or TRBD2 (5 bases each). The clonotype was recovered from a human donor in good health (CMV status not recorded). Some clones in this sample may be carry-over from other donors' samples. The starting material was cultured CD8+ T cells from PBMCs, obtained from culture after CMV antigen stimulation. The CDR3 here is CSASGTLGLWEQYV. DNA of the CDR3: TGCAGTGCTTCCGGGACCTTGGGCCTCTGGGAGCAGTACGTC.